This TCR beta chain was sequenced during a study of T cells after yellow fever vaccination. Via MiXCR, TCRdb re-called the 5' RACE reads, giving one row per CDR3 protein. The sample includes approximately 600,000 distinct CDR3 sequences, approximately 13% seen only once; the top ten take about 16%. The V end was cut by 0 bases, the J end by 9 bases, with 15 bases between. CDR1 is LGHNA and CDR2 is YSLEER in the germline V gene. CDR3 length: 15 amino acids. This clonotype was found a few times. This chain joins TRBV4-3 and TRBJ2-1, with a weak D call TRBD1 (6 bases). The sample in question was PBMCs, obtained on the day of the yellow fever booster vaccination. This receptor was identified in a man in his thirties or forties who received the YFV17D yellow fever vaccine. The CDR3 sequence is CASSQDPTGIGEQFF. CDR3 coding DNA: TGCGCCAGCAGCCAAGACCCAACAGGGATAGGTGAGCAGTTCTTC.